This TCR beta chain was retrieved from a study of OX40 agonist ivuxolimab in advanced cancers. Repertoires were generated with immunoSEQ multiplex PCR, while TCRdb's copy carries only in-frame clones and drops some. The sample comprises 40,000 to 45,000 clones, approximately 91% of which are singletons, and under 30% rests with the top ten. The V gene end was trimmed by 9 bases and the J gene end by 5 bases; junction bases not matched to a gene: 5. CDR3 length equals 14 residues. CDR1 is MNHNY and CDR2 is SVGAGI in the germline V gene (reference sequence). The TCR was taken from an adult with an advanced solid tumor such as melanoma, head and neck, liver or kidney cancer. This rearrangement joins TRBV6-6 to TRBJ2-2, with 11 bases that match TRBD2. Source: CD4+ or CD8+ T cells sorted from blood, taken in a trial of the OX40 agonist ivuxolimab. The CDR3 sequence is CASSGLAVTGELFF. CDR3 nucleotides: TGTGCCAGTTCGGGACTAGCGGTAACCGGGGAGCTGTTTTTT.